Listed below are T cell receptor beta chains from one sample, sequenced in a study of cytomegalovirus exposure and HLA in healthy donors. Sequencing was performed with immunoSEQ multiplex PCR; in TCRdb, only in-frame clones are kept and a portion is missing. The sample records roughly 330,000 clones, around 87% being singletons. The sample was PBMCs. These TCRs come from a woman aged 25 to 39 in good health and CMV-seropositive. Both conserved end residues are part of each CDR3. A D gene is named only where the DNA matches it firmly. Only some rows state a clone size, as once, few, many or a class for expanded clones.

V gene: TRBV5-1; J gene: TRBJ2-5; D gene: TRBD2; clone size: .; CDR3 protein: CASSQSSGGAGETQYF; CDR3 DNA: TGCGCCAGCAGCCAGTCTAGCGGGGGGGCCGGGGAGACCCAGTACTTC
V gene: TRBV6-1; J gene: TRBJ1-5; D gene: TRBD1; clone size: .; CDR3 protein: CASEDRSIANQPQHF; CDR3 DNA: TGTGCCAGCGAGGACAGGAGTATAGCAAATCAGCCCCAGCATTTT
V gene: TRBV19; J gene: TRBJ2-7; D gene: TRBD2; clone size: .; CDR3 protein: CASSIASGRANEQYF; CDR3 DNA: TGTGCCAGTAGTATAGCCAGCGGGAGAGCGAACGAGCAGTACTTC
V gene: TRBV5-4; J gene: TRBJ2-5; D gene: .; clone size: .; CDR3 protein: CASSLAGLPLLYF; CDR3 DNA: TGTGCCAGCAGCTTGGCCGGACTACCACTGTTATACTTC
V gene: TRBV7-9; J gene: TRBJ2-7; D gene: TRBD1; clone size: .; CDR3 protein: CASSSGQTYEQYF; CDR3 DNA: TGTGCCAGCAGCTCGGGACAGACCTACGAGCAGTACTTC
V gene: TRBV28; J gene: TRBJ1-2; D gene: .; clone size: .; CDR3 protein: CASKQGPLRYGYTF; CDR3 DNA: TGTGCCAGCAAACAGGGTCCCCTCCGGTATGGCTACACCTTC
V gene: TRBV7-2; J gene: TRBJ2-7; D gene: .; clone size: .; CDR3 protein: CASSLVPGLSSYEQYF; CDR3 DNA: TGTGCCAGCAGCTTAGTTCCGGGCCTAAGCTCCTACGAGCAGTACTTC
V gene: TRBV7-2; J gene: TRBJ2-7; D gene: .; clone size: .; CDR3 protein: CASSLTGAYEQYF; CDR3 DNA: TGTGCCAGCAGCTTAACCGGGGCATACGAGCAGTACTTC
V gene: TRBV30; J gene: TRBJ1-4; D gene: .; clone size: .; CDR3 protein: CAWSVSEKLFF; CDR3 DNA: TGTGCCTGGAGTGTAAGTGAAAAACTGTTTTTT
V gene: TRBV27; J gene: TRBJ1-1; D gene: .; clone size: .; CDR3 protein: CASSFPRGEAFF; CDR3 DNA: TGTGCCAGCAGTTTCCCACGCGGGGAAGCTTTCTTT
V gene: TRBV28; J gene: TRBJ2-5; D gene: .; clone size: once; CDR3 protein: CASSDSSQETQYF; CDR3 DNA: TGTGCCAGCAGCGACTCCTCCCAAGAGACCCAGTACTTC
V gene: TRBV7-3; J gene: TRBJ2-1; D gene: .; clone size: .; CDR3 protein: CASSPFGAGVSYNEQFF; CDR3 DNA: TGTGCCAGCAGCCCGTTCGGGGCAGGCGTCTCCTACAATGAGCAGTTCTTC
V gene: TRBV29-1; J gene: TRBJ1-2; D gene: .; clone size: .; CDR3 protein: CSVDPGIYGYTF; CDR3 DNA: TGCAGCGTTGACCCCGGGATCTATGGCTACACCTTC
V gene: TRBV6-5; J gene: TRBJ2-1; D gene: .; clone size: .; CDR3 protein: CASSYSIWKPEQFF; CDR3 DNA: TGTGCCAGCAGTTACTCGATTTGGAAGCCTGAGCAGTTCTTC
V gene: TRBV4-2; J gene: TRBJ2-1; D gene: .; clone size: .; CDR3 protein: CASTIGAGSYNEQFF; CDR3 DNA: TGTGCCAGCACCATCGGGGCGGGCTCCTACAATGAGCAGTTCTTC
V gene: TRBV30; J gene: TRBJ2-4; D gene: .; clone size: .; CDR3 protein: CAWSVLTLVDKNIQYF; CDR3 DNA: TGTGCCTGGAGTGTACTAACGCTAGTGGACAAAAACATTCAGTACTTC
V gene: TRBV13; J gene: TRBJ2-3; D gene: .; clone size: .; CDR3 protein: CASSTQGEGTDTQYF; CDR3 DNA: TGTGCCAGCAGCACGCAGGGCGAGGGCACAGATACGCAGTATTTT
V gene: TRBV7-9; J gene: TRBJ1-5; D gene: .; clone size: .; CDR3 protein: CASSLDRGNQPQHF; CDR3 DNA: TGTGCCAGCAGCTTAGACAGGGGCAATCAGCCCCAGCATTTT
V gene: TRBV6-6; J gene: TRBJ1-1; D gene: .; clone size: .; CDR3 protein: CASSYLQNTEAFF; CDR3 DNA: TGTGCCAGCAGTTACCTCCAGAACACTGAAGCTTTCTTT
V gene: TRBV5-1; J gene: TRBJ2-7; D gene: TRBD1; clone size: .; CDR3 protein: CASSLDTGGPYEQYF; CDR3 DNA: TGCGCCAGCAGCCTGGATACAGGGGGCCCCTACGAGCAGTACTTC
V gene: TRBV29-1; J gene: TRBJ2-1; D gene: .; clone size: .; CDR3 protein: CSVEDDRPSYEQFF; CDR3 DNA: TGCAGCGTTGAAGATGACAGGCCCTCGTATGAGCAGTTCTTC
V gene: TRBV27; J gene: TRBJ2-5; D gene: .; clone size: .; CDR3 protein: CASSRTTLQETQYF; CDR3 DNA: TGTGCCAGCAGTAGGACTACCTTACAAGAGACCCAGTACTTC
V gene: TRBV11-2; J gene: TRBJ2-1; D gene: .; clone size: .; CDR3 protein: CASSPDSYNEQFF; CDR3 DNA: TGTGCCAGCAGCCCTGACAGCTACAATGAGCAGTTCTTC
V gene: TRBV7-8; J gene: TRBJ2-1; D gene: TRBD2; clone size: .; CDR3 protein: CASSFPGTTHNEQFF; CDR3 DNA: TGTGCCAGCAGCTTCCCCGGGACTACCCACAATGAGCAGTTCTTC
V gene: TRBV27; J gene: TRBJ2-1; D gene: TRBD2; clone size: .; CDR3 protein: CASSYSSGGHEQFF; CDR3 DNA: TGTGCCAGCAGTTATTCTTCGGGAGGGCATGAGCAGTTCTTC
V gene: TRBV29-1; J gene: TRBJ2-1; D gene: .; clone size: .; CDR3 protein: CSVEETGRGIEQFF; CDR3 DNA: TGCAGCGTTGAAGAGACAGGACGTGGGATTGAGCAGTTCTTC
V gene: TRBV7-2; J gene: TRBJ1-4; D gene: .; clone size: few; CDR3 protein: CASNRAGTEYRRSSEKLFF; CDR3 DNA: TGTGCCAGCAACCGAGCCGGGACGGAATACAGGCGGTCCTCGGAAAAACTGTTTTTT
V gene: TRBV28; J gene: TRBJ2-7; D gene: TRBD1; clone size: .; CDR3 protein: CASSSTQSDRDTYEQYF; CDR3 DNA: TGTGCCAGCAGTAGTACCCAATCGGACAGGGATACCTACGAGCAGTACTTC
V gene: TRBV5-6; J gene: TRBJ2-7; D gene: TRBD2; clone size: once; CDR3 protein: CASSFRFSGLAVSSYEQYF; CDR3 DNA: TGTGCCAGCAGCTTTCGGTTTAGTGGACTAGCGGTAAGCTCCTACGAGCAGTACTTC
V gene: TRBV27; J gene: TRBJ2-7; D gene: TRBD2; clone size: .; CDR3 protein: CASRGREGYEQYF; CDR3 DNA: TGTGCCAGCAGAGGGCGGGAGGGTTACGAGCAGTACTTC
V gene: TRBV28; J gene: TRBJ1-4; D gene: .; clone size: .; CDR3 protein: CASSGDILNEKLFF; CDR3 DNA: TGTGCCAGCAGCGGGGACATACTTAATGAAAAACTGTTTTTT
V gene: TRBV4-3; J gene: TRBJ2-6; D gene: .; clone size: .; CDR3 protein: CASSLILGIAGANVLTF; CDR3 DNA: TGCGCCAGCAGCCTAATCTTGGGGATTGCGGGGGCCAACGTCCTGACTTTC
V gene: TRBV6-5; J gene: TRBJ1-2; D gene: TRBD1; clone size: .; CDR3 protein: CASRGTGVYGYTF; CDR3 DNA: TGTGCCAGCAGGGGGACAGGGGTCTATGGCTACACCTTC
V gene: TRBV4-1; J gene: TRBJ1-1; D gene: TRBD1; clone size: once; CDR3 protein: CASSYRGTGNTEAFF; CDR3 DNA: TGCGCCAGCAGCTACCGAGGGACAGGGAACACTGAAGCTTTCTTT
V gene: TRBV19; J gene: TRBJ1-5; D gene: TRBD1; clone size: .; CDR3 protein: CASKTGGAGQHF; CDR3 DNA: TGTGCCAGTAAGACAGGGGGCGCGGGCCAGCATTTT
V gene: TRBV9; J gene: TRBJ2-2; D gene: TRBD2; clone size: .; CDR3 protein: CASSVVSGASGGTGELFF; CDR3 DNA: TGTGCCAGCAGCGTAGTCAGTGGGGCTAGCGGGGGTACCGGGGAGCTGTTTTTT
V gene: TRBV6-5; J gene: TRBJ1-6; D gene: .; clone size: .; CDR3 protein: CASSYSGVTYNSPLHF; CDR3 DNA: TGTGCCAGCAGTTACTCAGGGGTCACCTATAATTCACCCCTCCACTTT
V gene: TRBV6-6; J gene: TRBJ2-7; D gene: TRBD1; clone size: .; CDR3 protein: CASSYDQGVFYEQYF; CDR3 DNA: TGTGCCAGCAGTTACGACCAGGGGGTTTTCTACGAGCAGTACTTC